This T cell receptor (beta chain) appears in the sequencing data of a study of regulatory T cells in long-lasting Graves disease (dated by TCRdb to the early 2020s). Some background on the complete study: In the newly diagnosed Graves' disease group, patients had been taking antithyroid drugs for less than 3 months. TCR sequencing covered approximately 13 persistent and roughly 20 newly diagnosed Graves' disease patients, around 35 samples in total. Patients with persistent Graves' disease were compared with patients with newly diagnosed Graves' disease using TCR sequencing and RNA sequencing of peripheral blood. The study took place in China and was registered as a clinical trial. Broader findings and caveats from the paper: The authors noted that the small sample size was a limitation that may lower accuracy. Sequencing and analysis were restricted to the TCR beta chain. Persistent Graves' disease patients showed lower TCR Shannon entropy and fewer highly expanded clones than newly diagnosed patients, suggesting clonal expansion. TRBV28, TRBJ1-2 and TRBJ2-5 were preferentially used in persistent disease, while TRBV20-1 and TRBJ2-1 were favored in newly diagnosed disease. Because the primary lesion, thyroid tissue, could not be accessed, the study looked at peripheral blood alone. A larger number of public clonotypes was shared among persistent patients (more than 2,500) than among newly diagnosed patients (roughly 980).

This clonotype was counted a few times. Its antigen has not been determined. A much larger clone sits a single nucleotide away, making a read error possible. The receptor library was made with multiplex PCR. Sequencing instrument: Illumina HiSeq 4000. TCR beta libraries were built with iRepertoire HTBI primers and Arm-PCR amplification of CDR3 regions. Before sequencing, the PCR products went through gel purification. Per the authors' processing: Across samples, around 58 TRBV and 13 to 15 TRBJ segments were identified and used for gene usage analysis of CDR3 amino acid clonotypes. Filtered high-quality paired reads were merged into contigs using COPE and FqMerger. BLAST was used to align contigs to IMGT TRBV, TRBD and TRBJ reference genes, and CDR3 was defined according to IMGT. Highly expanded clones were defined as clonotypes with a frequency above 0.1%. Shannon entropy was used to measure repertoire diversity, and the Gini coefficient was used to measure V-J evenness. Clonotypes shared by more than one individual were considered public. TCRdb passed the public sequencing reads through fastp at Q25 and MiXCR, retaining productive beta sequences. Every distinct CDR3 protein forms one entry, paired with its most common genes and DNA. The V and J calls follow TCRdb's processing rather than the paper's. This sample lists hundreds of thousands of distinct CDR3 sequences; 18% were detected once. The ten largest account for around 36% of the sample.

There are 14 amino acids in the CDR3, from cysteine to phenylalanine inclusive. Of the read, only the CDR3 DNA is kept; its 42 bases are in frame from base 1. V drops 3 bases and J drops 3 bases, leaving 12 bases in between. CDR1 and CDR2 are drawn from the germline V gene: MDHEN, SYDVKM. What the time point label conveys for this sample: newly diagnosed GD, antithyroid drugs for less than 3 months. RNA was extracted from PBMCs in TRIzol for both TCR sequencing and RNA sequencing. The diagnosis of Graves' disease was made according to American Thyroid Association guidelines. The patients came from an endocrinology department in Xi'an, China. Each patient gave 7.5 to 10 milliliters of peripheral blood, collected in an EDTA anticoagulant tube. Ficoll Paque Plus density gradient separation was used to isolate PBMCs, and no further T cell sorting was performed. RNA quality was checked with an Agilent 2100 Bioanalyzer and agarose gel, and concentration with a NanoDrop 2000.

This receptor chain uses TRBV28 and TRBJ2-7, with TRBD2 as a weak D call on 6 bases. This TCR derives from a female donor with Graves disease. The sample here was peripheral blood mononuclear cells (PBMCs), taken at new diagnosis, from a patient treated with antithyroid drugs. The DNA reads as follows: TGTGCCAGCAGTTTGGGCGGGATCGGCTACGAGCAGTACTTC. It codes for CASSLGGIGYEQYF.